These T cell receptor beta chains were read from a single sample in a study of brain T cells in children with intractable seizures. Sequencing was performed with immunoSEQ multiplex PCR; in TCRdb, only in-frame clones are kept and a portion is missing. Here the sample spans roughly 64,000 clones, more than 95% being singletons. Material: peripheral blood, obtained at surgery. Receptors were obtained from a boy under two years old with focal cortical dysplasia and intractable seizures. Both conserved end residues are part of each CDR3. D genes are given only for firm matches. Rows may omit the clone size; those that give it use once, few, many or a size class.

v_gene: TRBV24-1
d_gene: .
abundance: once
j_gene: TRBJ2-1
len: 15
CDR3aa: CATSDLNAANNEQFF
CDR3nt: TGTGCCACCAGTGATTTGAATGCAGCGAACAATGAGCAGTTCTTC

v_gene: TRBV18
d_gene: .
abundance: .
j_gene: TRBJ1-5
len: 14
CDR3aa: CASSLYMGNQPQHF
CDR3nt: TGTGCCAGCTCACTATACATGGGCAATCAGCCCCAGCATTTT

v_gene: TRBV6-5
d_gene: TRBD1
abundance: once
j_gene: TRBJ2-5
len: 14
CDR3aa: CASSYEDRGETQYF
CDR3nt: TGTGCCAGCAGTTACGAGGACAGGGGAGAGACCCAGTACTTC

v_gene: TRBV12-2
d_gene: .
abundance: .
j_gene: TRBJ1-1
len: 14
CDR3aa: CASRLVGGDTEAFF
CDR3nt: TGTGCAAGTCGCTTAGTCGGCGGGGACACTGAAGCTTTCTTT

v_gene: TRBV27
d_gene: .
abundance: once
j_gene: TRBJ1-2
len: 16
CDR3aa: CASSLMAGNHPYGYTF
CDR3nt: TGTGCCAGCAGTTTAATGGCGGGTAACCACCCCTATGGCTACACCTTC

v_gene: TRBV11-2
d_gene: .
abundance: .
j_gene: TRBJ1-1
len: 15
CDR3aa: CASSLDLAGLTEAFF
CDR3nt: TGTGCCAGCAGCTTAGATCTCGCGGGACTCACTGAAGCTTTCTTT

v_gene: TRBV6-5
d_gene: TRBD2
abundance: .
j_gene: TRBJ2-1
len: 14
CDR3aa: CASSSGLAGVEQFF
CDR3nt: TGTGCCAGCAGTTCCGGACTAGCGGGAGTTGAGCAGTTCTTC

v_gene: TRBV19
d_gene: .
abundance: .
j_gene: TRBJ2-2
len: 14
CDR3aa: CASSTSGNTGELFF
CDR3nt: TGTGCCAGTAGTACCAGTGGGAACACCGGGGAGCTGTTTTTT

v_gene: TRBV13
d_gene: .
abundance: .
j_gene: TRBJ1-2
len: 16
CDR3aa: CASSLGGTSPAGGYTF
CDR3nt: TGTGCCAGCAGCTTAGGGGGGACCTCACCGGCTGGTGGCTACACCTTC

v_gene: TRBV20-1
d_gene: TRBD2
abundance: .
j_gene: TRBJ2-4
len: 16
CDR3aa: CSASTRTSVTKNIQYF
CDR3nt: TGCAGTGCTAGTACGAGGACTAGCGTAACCAAAAACATTCAGTACTTC

v_gene: TRBV14
d_gene: .
abundance: once
j_gene: TRBJ1-4
len: 15
CDR3aa: CASSQDWGLREKLFF
CDR3nt: TGTGCCAGCAGCCAAGACTGGGGGCTACGTGAAAAACTGTTTTTT

v_gene: TRBV5-1
d_gene: .
abundance: .
j_gene: TRBJ2-7
len: 15
CDR3aa: CASSLSGRLSYEQYF
CDR3nt: TGCGCCAGCAGCTTGTCCGGACGCCTCTCCTACGAGCAGTACTTC

v_gene: TRBV10-3
d_gene: .
abundance: .
j_gene: TRBJ1-2
len: 13
CDR3aa: CAISPDVNYGYTF
CDR3nt: TGTGCCATCAGCCCGGACGTAAACTATGGCTACACCTTC

v_gene: TRBV5-6
d_gene: .
abundance: .
j_gene: TRBJ1-2
len: 12
CDR3aa: CASSLSWDGYTF
CDR3nt: TGTGCCAGCAGCTTGTCCTGGGATGGCTACACCTTC

v_gene: TRBV10-3
d_gene: .
abundance: .
j_gene: TRBJ1-2
len: 16
CDR3aa: CAISEPGQLPNYGYTF
CDR3nt: TGTGCCATCAGTGAGCCAGGACAGCTCCCTAACTATGGCTACACCTTC

v_gene: TRBV4-1
d_gene: .
abundance: .
j_gene: TRBJ1-1
len: 14
CDR3aa: CASSQVQFGGRLFF
CDR3nt: TGCGCCAGCAGCCAAGTTCAATTTGGGGGCCGGCTTTTCTTT

v_gene: TRBV25-1
d_gene: TRBD2
abundance: .
j_gene: TRBJ2-7
len: 15
CDR3aa: CASSESSGGIYEQYF
CDR3nt: TGTGCCAGCAGTGAATCTAGCGGGGGCATCTACGAGCAGTACTTC

v_gene: TRBV12-3/TRBV12-4
d_gene: TRBD2
abundance: .
j_gene: TRBJ2-1
len: 13
CDR3aa: CASIGASGSLQFF
CDR3nt: TGTGCCAGCATCGGAGCTAGCGGGAGTCTGCAGTTCTTC

v_gene: TRBV5-1
d_gene: .
abundance: .
j_gene: TRBJ2-4
len: 16
CDR3aa: CASSPSNAGAKNIQYF
CDR3nt: TGCGCCAGCAGCCCGTCCAACGCTGGGGCCAAAAACATTCAGTACTTC

v_gene: TRBV7-6
d_gene: .
abundance: .
j_gene: TRBJ1-3
len: 14
CDR3aa: CASSLGGSGNTIYF
CDR3nt: TGTGCCAGCAGCTTAGGGGGCTCTGGAAACACCATATATTTT

v_gene: TRBV9
d_gene: TRBD2
abundance: once
j_gene: TRBJ2-7
len: 15
CDR3aa: CASSVGLAGTYEQYF
CDR3nt: TGTGCCAGCAGCGTTGGACTAGCCGGCACCTACGAGCAGTACTTC

v_gene: TRBV19
d_gene: .
abundance: once
j_gene: TRBJ1-5
len: 15
CDR3aa: CASSMWRGGNQPQHF
CDR3nt: TGTGCCAGTAGTATGTGGAGGGGCGGCAATCAGCCCCAGCATTTT

v_gene: TRBV9
d_gene: .
abundance: .
j_gene: TRBJ2-6
len: 13
CDR3aa: CASSVGGANVLTF
CDR3nt: TGTGCCAGCAGCGTAGGGGGGGCCAACGTCCTGACTTTC

v_gene: TRBV11-2
d_gene: .
abundance: .
j_gene: TRBJ2-3
len: 17
CDR3aa: CASSLGSGGGNTDTQYF
CDR3nt: TGTGCCAGCAGCTTAGGGTCCGGGGGTGGGAACACAGATACGCAGTATTTT

v_gene: TRBV7-2
d_gene: .
abundance: .
j_gene: TRBJ1-2
len: 15
CDR3aa: CASSFGWPVNYGYTF
CDR3nt: TGTGCCAGCAGCTTTGGTTGGCCGGTTAACTATGGCTACACCTTC

v_gene: TRBV5-4
d_gene: TRBD2
abundance: few
j_gene: TRBJ2-7
len: 14
CDR3aa: CASRKAGGPYEQYF
CDR3nt: TGTGCCAGCAGGAAAGCGGGAGGGCCCTACGAGCAGTACTTC

v_gene: TRBV15
d_gene: TRBD1
abundance: .
j_gene: TRBJ1-1
len: 14
CDR3aa: CATSSQGGNTEAFF
CDR3nt: TGTGCCACCAGCAGTCAGGGGGGGAACACTGAAGCTTTCTTT

v_gene: TRBV10-3
d_gene: .
abundance: .
j_gene: TRBJ2-3
len: 18
CDR3aa: CAISPGGRVEFGTDTQYF
CDR3nt: TGTGCCATCAGTCCCGGGGGCAGGGTAGAATTTGGCACAGATACGCAGTATTTT

v_gene: TRBV11-1
d_gene: TRBD2
abundance: .
j_gene: TRBJ2-7
len: 16
CDR3aa: CASSLALAGGMNEQYF
CDR3nt: TGTGCCAGCAGCTTAGCTCTAGCGGGAGGGATGAACGAGCAGTACTTC

v_gene: TRBV11-2
d_gene: TRBD2
abundance: .
j_gene: TRBJ2-2
len: 17
CDR3aa: CASSLRVAGGNTGELFF
CDR3nt: TGTGCCAGCAGCTTAAGAGTAGCGGGCGGCAACACCGGGGAGCTGTTTTTT

v_gene: TRBV11-2
d_gene: TRBD2
abundance: .
j_gene: TRBJ2-2
len: 16
CDR3aa: CASSSQREGNTGELFF
CDR3nt: TGTGCCAGCAGCTCCCAACGGGAGGGAAACACCGGGGAGCTGTTTTTT

v_gene: TRBV11-2
d_gene: TRBD1
abundance: .
j_gene: TRBJ1-4
len: 16
CDR3aa: CASSFGHRGTNEKLFF
CDR3nt: TGTGCCAGCAGCTTTGGTCACAGGGGAACTAATGAAAAACTGTTTTTT

v_gene: TRBV11-2
d_gene: TRBD1
abundance: .
j_gene: TRBJ2-6
len: 15
CDR3aa: CASSLRYGQGDVLTF
CDR3nt: TGTGCCAGCAGCTTAAGGTACGGACAGGGAGACGTCCTGACTTTC

v_gene: TRBV5-4
d_gene: .
abundance: .
j_gene: TRBJ1-1
len: 14
CDR3aa: CASHQILANTEAFF
CDR3nt: TGTGCCAGCCACCAGATTCTAGCGAACACTGAAGCTTTCTTT

v_gene: TRBV4-1
d_gene: .
abundance: .
j_gene: TRBJ2-5
len: 17
CDR3aa: CASSQVIPAALQETQYF
CDR3nt: TGCGCCAGCAGCCAAGTCATTCCAGCGGCACTCCAAGAGACCCAGTACTTC

v_gene: TRBV4-2
d_gene: .
abundance: .
j_gene: TRBJ2-1
len: 14
CDR3aa: CASSQAGLYNEQFF
CDR3nt: TGTGCCAGCAGCCAAGCCGGACTCTACAATGAGCAGTTCTTC